This is a list of T cell receptor beta chains from one sample in a study of cytomegalovirus exposure and HLA in healthy donors. The repertoire was sequenced with immunoSEQ multiplex PCR; TCRdb's copy has only in-frame clones and lacks some. Among about 180,000 clones listed, 80% to 90% were seen once. The sequenced sample was PBMCs. The source is a male donor in good health and CMV-seronegative. The CDR3 runs from the conserved cysteine through the conserved F or W.

TRBV5-3	TRBJ2-2	CARSVGGLAHANTGELFF
TRBV9	TRBJ1-2	CASSVDRANYGYTF
TRBV6-6	TRBJ2-7	CASSQTGYEQYF
TRBV6-5	TRBJ1-4	CASSYSGTGDEKLFF
TRBV6-5	TRBJ2-6	CASYGANVLTF
TRBV29-1	TRBJ1-1	CSATGSSTEAFF
TRBV19	TRBJ2-7	CASSPPGQGDEQYF
TRBV7-2	TRBJ2-5	CASSLLAGGETQYF
TRBV7-9	TRBJ2-3	CASSLPRPAGATDTQYF
TRBV5-6	TRBJ2-1	CASTGTGLYNEQFF
TRBV6-1	TRBJ2-7	CASSDGTAYEQYF
TRBV18	TRBJ2-7	CASSLGAGGPEQYF
TRBV7-2	TRBJ2-5	CASSSGPGRGVRETQYF
TRBV4-3	TRBJ2-1	CASSQASTSGGTREQFF
TRBV9	TRBJ2-1	CASSPLLRGSYNEQFF
TRBV27	TRBJ1-1	CASSIPGQGNTEAFF
TRBV2	TRBJ2-7	CASGGTGYDEQYF